The T cell receptor beta chain described here comes from a study of tumor-infiltrating lymphocytes in primary liver carcinoma. Germline V lookup: CDR1 LGHNA, CDR2 YSLEER. The CDR3 is made up of 15 amino acids. J lost 0 bases, V lost 4 bases, and 5 bases had no gene match. This clonotype was counted ten times or more. Unsorted whole blood yielded blood RNA, and germline DNA was extracted as well. The investigators made TCR beta cDNA from roughly 0.45 ug total RNA, using a constant-region primer. Researchers made the TCR beta libraries by running three nested multiplex PCR rounds with slightly modified ARM-PCR. The opening two PCR rounds, about 11 cycles each, paired TRBV1-TRBV30 forward primers with a C-beta reverse primer. TCRdb reanalysed the multiplex PCR reads using MiXCR and keeps one entry per CDR3 protein. This sample carries fewer than 350,000 distinct CDR3 sequences, 65% of them seen once, and the ten largest clones take about 6.3%.

This chain uses TRBV4-3 with TRBJ1-1; TRBD1 matches 7 bases. Sequencing was carried out using peripheral blood. The clonotype comes from a man aged 35-49 years with primary liver carcinoma and hepatitis B virus infection. CDR3 region: CASSPRQGMNTEAFF. In DNA form, the CDR3 reads TGCGCCAGCAGCCCCCGACAGGGAATGAACACTGAAGCTTTCTTT.